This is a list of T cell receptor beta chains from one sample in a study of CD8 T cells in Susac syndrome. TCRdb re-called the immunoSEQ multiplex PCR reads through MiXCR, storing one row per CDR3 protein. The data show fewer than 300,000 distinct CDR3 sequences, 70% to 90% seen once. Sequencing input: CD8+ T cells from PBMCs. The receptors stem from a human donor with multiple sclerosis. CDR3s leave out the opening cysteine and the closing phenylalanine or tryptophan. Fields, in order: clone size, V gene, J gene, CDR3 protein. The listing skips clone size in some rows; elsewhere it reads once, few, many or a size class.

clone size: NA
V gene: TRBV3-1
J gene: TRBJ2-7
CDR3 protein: ASSQAQTITYEQY

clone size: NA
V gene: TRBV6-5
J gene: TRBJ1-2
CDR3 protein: ASSYSGYGYT

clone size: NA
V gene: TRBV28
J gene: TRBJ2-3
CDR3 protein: ASSFFLGQSTDTQY

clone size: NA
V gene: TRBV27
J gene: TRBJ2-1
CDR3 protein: ASSLRDTRSYNEQF

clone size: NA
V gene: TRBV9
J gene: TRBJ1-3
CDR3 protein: ASSVSGHPGNTIY

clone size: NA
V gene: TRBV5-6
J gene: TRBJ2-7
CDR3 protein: ASSLGGTFWQY

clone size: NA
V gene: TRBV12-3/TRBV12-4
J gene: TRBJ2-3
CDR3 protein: ASSLGPAGDPSDTQY

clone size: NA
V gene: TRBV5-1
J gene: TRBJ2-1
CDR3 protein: ASSFGATYNEQF

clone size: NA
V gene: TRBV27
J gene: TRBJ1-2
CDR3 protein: ASSPRDSAFHGYT

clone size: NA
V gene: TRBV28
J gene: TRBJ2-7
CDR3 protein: ASRTSGRTYEQY

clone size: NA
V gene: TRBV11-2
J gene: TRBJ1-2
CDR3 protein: ASSFPDRYGYT

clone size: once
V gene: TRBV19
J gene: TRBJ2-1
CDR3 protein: ASSILRASNEQF

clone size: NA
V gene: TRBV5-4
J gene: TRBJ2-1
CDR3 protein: ASSQHGGREQF

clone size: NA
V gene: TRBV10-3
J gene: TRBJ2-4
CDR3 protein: AISEVAGVGTDKNIQY

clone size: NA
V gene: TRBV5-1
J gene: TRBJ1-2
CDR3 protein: ASSLDAPGYT

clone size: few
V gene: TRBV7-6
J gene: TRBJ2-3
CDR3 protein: ASSLARGGTYPDTQY

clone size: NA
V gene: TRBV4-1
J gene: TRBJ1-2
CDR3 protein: ASAWVFRDSGGYT

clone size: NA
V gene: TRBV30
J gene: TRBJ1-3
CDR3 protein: ACQDFGNTIY

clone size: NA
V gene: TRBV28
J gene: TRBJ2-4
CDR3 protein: AIGGSGRSLKNIQY

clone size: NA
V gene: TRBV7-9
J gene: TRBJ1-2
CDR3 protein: ASTTGRTYGYT

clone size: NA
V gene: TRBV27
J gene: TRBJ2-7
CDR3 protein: ASSFSSGEEAYEQY

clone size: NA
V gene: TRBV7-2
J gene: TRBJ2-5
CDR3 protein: ASSFRSLQETQY

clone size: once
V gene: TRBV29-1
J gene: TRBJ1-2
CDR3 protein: SVEDSVGGRTNYGYT

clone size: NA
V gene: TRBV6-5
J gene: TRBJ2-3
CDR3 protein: ASSYSPGGTDTQY

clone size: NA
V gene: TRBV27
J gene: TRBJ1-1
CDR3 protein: ASGQVLTEAF

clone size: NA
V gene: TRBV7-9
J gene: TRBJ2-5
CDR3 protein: ASSSDVALAGVRETQY

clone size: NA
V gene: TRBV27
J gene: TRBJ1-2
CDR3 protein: ASWGGLGGYT

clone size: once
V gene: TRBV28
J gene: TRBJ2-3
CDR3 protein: ASSLYETDSTDTQY

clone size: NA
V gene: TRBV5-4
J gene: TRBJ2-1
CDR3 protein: ASSLPQGTFNEQF

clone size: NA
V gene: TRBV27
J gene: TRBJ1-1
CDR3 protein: ASSSRTGGLPEAF

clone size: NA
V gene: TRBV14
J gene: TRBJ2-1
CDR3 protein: ASSQVLYNEQF

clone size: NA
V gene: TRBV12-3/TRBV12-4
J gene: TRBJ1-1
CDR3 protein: ASSYETGGTEAF

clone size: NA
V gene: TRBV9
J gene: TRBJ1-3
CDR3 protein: ASSVAGTASSGNTIY

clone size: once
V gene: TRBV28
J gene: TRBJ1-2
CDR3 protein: ASSSLGTGALLGYGYT

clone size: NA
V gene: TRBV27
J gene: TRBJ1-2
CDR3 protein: ASSHAPRGGIGYT

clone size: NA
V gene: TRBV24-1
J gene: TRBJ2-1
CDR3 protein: ATSDFPRTGAYNEQF

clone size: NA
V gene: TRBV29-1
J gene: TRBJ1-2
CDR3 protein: SAYLLHGKPVDGYT

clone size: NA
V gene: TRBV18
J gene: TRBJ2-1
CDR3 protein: ASSPFGQGNNEQF

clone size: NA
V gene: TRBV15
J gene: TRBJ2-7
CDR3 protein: ATSRAPGLAAYEQY

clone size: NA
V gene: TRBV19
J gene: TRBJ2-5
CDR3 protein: ASSLDSEEETQY

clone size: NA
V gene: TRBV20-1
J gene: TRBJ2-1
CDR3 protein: SARDLAGAKSGEQF

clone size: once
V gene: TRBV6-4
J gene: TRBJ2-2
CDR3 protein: ASSEPGGTGSGELF

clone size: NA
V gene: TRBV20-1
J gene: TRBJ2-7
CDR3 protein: SARDRGGPYEQY

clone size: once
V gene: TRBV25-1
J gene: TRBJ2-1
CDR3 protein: ASRRTSGGGRDEQF

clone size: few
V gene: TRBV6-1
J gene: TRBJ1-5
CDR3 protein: ASSQKTSNQPQH

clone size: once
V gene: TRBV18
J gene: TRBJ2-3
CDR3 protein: ASSPYGQATDTQY